This TCR beta chain is drawn from a study of post-analysis software for immune sequencing data. About the study: Secondary progressive, relapsing-remitting and progressive-relapsing multiple sclerosis were among the included disease courses.

With 5 bases clipped from V and 7 bases from J, the junction kept 11 bases outside the gene matches. Germline assignment: CDR1 MDHEN and CDR2 SYDVKM. The length of the CDR3 is 17 residues. Concerning this clonotype itself: Its target is unknown.

Incorporated into the TCR beta cDNA libraries were unique molecular identifiers, which served to reduce PCR and sequencing biases. Roughly 500,000 cDNA molecules were obtained from roughly 1 to 10 million T cells. TCRdb re-derived calls from the PCR reads in MiXCR, one entry per CDR3 protein. Of about 570,000 distinct CDR3 sequences listed, around 36% were seen once; the top ten hold approximately 6%. Whole-study findings and limits: With TRBV5-6, TRBV5-1 and TRBV20-1 included, 4 to 6 TRBV segments were more frequent in patients than in controls. F-measure co-clustering was strong for batch-matched samples. Those with multiple sclerosis, the patient group, showed significantly lower normalized Chao1 diversity than controls.

The V call is TRBV28, the J call TRBJ2-1; 13 nucleotides line up with TRBD2. The sequenced sample consisted of blood. This receptor was taken from a girl under 18 with multiple sclerosis. CDR3 nucleotides: TGTGCCAGCAGTAAGACAAACTCGGGACTAGCGGGGAATGAGCAGTTCTTC. Protein: CASSKTNSGLAGNEQFF.